These T cell receptor beta chains were read from a single sample in a study of OX40 agonist ivuxolimab in advanced cancers. Some clones are missing from TCRdb's copy, which holds only in-frame ones; the method was immunoSEQ multiplex PCR. Of about 15,000 clones in the sample, 60% to 80% were seen once. The sample here was CD4+ or CD8+ T cells sorted from blood, taken in a trial of the OX40 agonist ivuxolimab. These TCRs come from an adult with an advanced solid tumor such as melanoma, head and neck, liver or kidney cancer. The CDR3 runs from the conserved cysteine through the conserved F or W. The D gene is left open where the match is weak. Not every row has a clone size; where given, it reads once, few, many or a size class.

cdr3_aa	cdr3_nt	clone_size	j_call	v_call	d_call
CASSERYLGRDEQFF	TGTGCCAGCAGTGAGAGGTATTTGGGAAGGGATGAGCAGTTCTTC	.	TRBJ2-1	TRBV2	.
CASSPRPYGYTF	TGTGCCAGCAGCCCCCGGCCTTATGGCTACACCTTC	.	TRBJ1-2	TRBV7-2	.
CASSLDTQYF	TGTGCCAGCAGCTTAGATACGCAGTATTTT	.	TRBJ2-3	TRBV7-9	.
CASSLTVPAYEQYF	TGTGCCAGCAGCTTGACAGTGCCGGCCTACGAGCAGTACTTC	.	TRBJ2-7	TRBV6-1	.
CATSGYYGGAKNIQYF	TGTGCCACCAGCGGATACTACGGGGGAGCCAAAAACATTCAGTACTTC	.	TRBJ2-4	TRBV15	.
CASSLGLAGSDTQYF	TGCGCCAGCAGCTTGGGCCTAGCGGGGTCGGATACGCAGTATTTT	.	TRBJ2-3	TRBV5-1	TRBD2
CASSMGRGFTDTQYF	TGTGCCAGTAGTATGGGCAGGGGGTTCACAGATACGCAGTATTTT	.	TRBJ2-3	TRBV19	TRBD1
CASSFSNYGYTF	TGTGCCAGCAGCTTTTCCAACTATGGCTACACCTTC	.	TRBJ1-2	TRBV11-3	.
CASSYGTGNTEAFF	TGTGCCAGCAGTTACGGGACAGGGAACACTGAAGCTTTCTTT	.	TRBJ1-1	TRBV6-5	TRBD1
CASSQDTGGRDSLFSTYGYTF	TGCGCCAGCAGCCAAGATACGGGAGGGAGGGACAGCCTTTTTTCTACCTATGGCTACACCTTC	few	TRBJ1-2	TRBV4-3	TRBD1
CASSQVQGTDNGQFF	TGCGCCAGCAGCCAAGTCCAGGGGACTGACAATGGGCAGTTCTTC	.	TRBJ2-1	TRBV4-1	.
CASSFANSYEQYF	TGCGCCAGCAGCTTCGCCAATTCCTACGAGCAGTACTTC	.	TRBJ2-7	TRBV5-1	.
CASSQERFNQPQHF	TGCGCCAGCAGCCAAGAGAGGTTTAATCAGCCCCAGCATTTT	.	TRBJ1-5	TRBV4-1	.
CASSWTFDFTYEQYF	TGTGCCAGCAGCTGGACCTTCGACTTCACCTACGAGCAGTACTTC	.	TRBJ2-7	TRBV7-9	.
CASSSGTGYTEAFF	TGCGCCAGCAGCTCTGGGACAGGCTACACTGAAGCTTTCTTT	medium-sized	TRBJ1-1	TRBV4-1	TRBD1
CASSPIKDNEQFF	TGTGCCAGCAGTCCCATAAAGGACAATGAGCAGTTCTTC	.	TRBJ2-1	TRBV28	.
CASAGQGFGYTF	TGTGCCAGCGCGGGACAGGGATTTGGCTACACCTTC	.	TRBJ1-2	TRBV5-5	TRBD1
CASSVSGSNQPQHF	TGTGCCAGCAGCGTATCGGGGAGCAATCAGCCCCAGCATTTT	.	TRBJ1-5	TRBV9	.
CSVVVETQYF	TGCAGCGTTGTGGTGGAGACCCAGTACTTC	.	TRBJ2-5	TRBV29-1	.
CASSAYTGADTQYF	TGTGCCAGCAGCGCTTACACCGGGGCAGATACGCAGTATTTT	.	TRBJ2-3	TRBV9	.
CASSLTPNFHGYTF	TGTGCCAGCAGTTTAACCCCGAATTTCCATGGCTACACCTTC	.	TRBJ1-2	TRBV27	.
CASSLVHPATNEKLFF	TGTGCCAGCAGCTTAGTGCACCCTGCAACTAATGAAAAACTGTTTTTT	.	TRBJ1-4	TRBV7-2	.
CASSLRFAGTEAFF	TGTGCCAGCAGCTTAAGATTTGCTGGTACTGAAGCTTTCTTT	.	TRBJ1-1	TRBV7-8	.
CASSGNFNQPQHF	TGTGCCAGCAGCGGGAACTTCAATCAGCCCCAGCATTTT	.	TRBJ1-5	TRBV7-2	.
CASSWGGDTEAFF	TGTGCCAGCAGCTGGGGAGGGGACACTGAAGCTTTCTTT	.	TRBJ1-1	TRBV5-4	.
CASSIRQENTGELFF	TGTGCCAGCAGTATAAGACAGGAGAACACCGGGGAGCTGTTTTTT	once	TRBJ2-2	TRBV27	.
CASSPLGGLAPEDTQYF	TGCGCCAGCAGCCCCCTAGGGGGACTAGCCCCCGAGGATACGCAGTATTTT	.	TRBJ2-3	TRBV4-3	TRBD2
CASSPDRGIPGYTF	TGTGCCAGCAGCCCAGACAGGGGGATTCCTGGCTACACCTTC	few	TRBJ1-2	TRBV7-6	TRBD1
CAIGLAGTYEQYF	TGTGCCATCGGCCTAGCGGGGACCTACGAGCAGTACTTC	few	TRBJ2-7	TRBV2	TRBD2
CASSSSATTFDYTF	TGTGCCAGCAGCTCGAGCGCAACGACTTTTGACTACACCTTC	.	TRBJ1-2	TRBV7-9	.
CASSQARTGGTEAFF	TGTGCCAGCAGCCAAGCTCGGACAGGGGGCACTGAAGCTTTCTTT	.	TRBJ1-1	TRBV4-2	TRBD1
CATLPGTGNQPQHF	TGTGCCACCCTTCCCGGGACAGGCAATCAGCCCCAGCATTTT	.	TRBJ1-5	TRBV15	TRBD1
CASMSTGIRRNEQFF	TGTGCCAGCATGTCTACAGGGATAAGGAGGAATGAGCAGTTCTTC	once	TRBJ2-1	TRBV25-1	.
CSVRTVNTEAFF	TGCAGCGTACGGACCGTGAACACTGAAGCTTTCTTT	.	TRBJ1-1	TRBV29-1	.
CASSDSLAYEQYF	TGCGCCAGCAGTGACAGTTTAGCCTACGAGCAGTACTTC	.	TRBJ2-7	TRBV10-2	.
CASSPGTANTEAFF	TGTGCCAGTAGCCCCGGGACAGCCAACACTGAAGCTTTCTTT	.	TRBJ1-1	TRBV19	TRBD1
CASSQDGGGSSYGDNEQFF	TGCGCCAGCAGCCAAGATGGGGGCGGTTCTTCCTACGGCGACAATGAGCAGTTCTTC	.	TRBJ2-1	TRBV4-1	.
CASSWGQGGGYEQYF	TGTGCCAGCAGCTGGGGACAGGGTGGTGGTTACGAGCAGTACTTC	.	TRBJ2-7	TRBV5-4	TRBD1
CASRTGGPGNEQFF	TGTGCCAGCAGGACGGGGGGGCCGGGGAATGAGCAGTTCTTC	.	TRBJ2-1	TRBV7-2	TRBD2
CAISEGGEQYF	TGTGCCATCAGCGAAGGGGGCGAGCAGTACTTC	.	TRBJ2-7	TRBV10-3	.
CASGSAWESGNTIYF	TGTGCCAGCGGGTCGGCTTGGGAATCTGGAAACACCATATATTTT	.	TRBJ1-3	TRBV11-2	.
CASSYAGLPRETQYF	TGTGCCAGCAGTTACGCGGGACTACCCCGAGAGACCCAGTACTTC	.	TRBJ2-5	TRBV6-5	TRBD2
CASSRTAANTEAFF	TGTGCCAGCAGCAGAACAGCAGCGAACACTGAAGCTTTCTTT	.	TRBJ1-1	TRBV11-2	.
CASSTKGFGEVLFF	TGTGCCAGCAGCACGAAGGGCTTTGGTGAAGTTTTGTTCTTC	.	TRBJ2-1	TRBV5-4	.
CASSYGGTGNTIYF	TGTGCCAGCAGTTACGGGGGAACTGGAAACACCATATATTTT	.	TRBJ1-3	TRBV6-5	.
CASSVERGSLVEQYF	TGTGCCAGCAGCGTAGAGCGGGGGAGCTTGGTTGAGCAGTACTTC	.	TRBJ2-7	TRBV9	TRBD2
CASSLGGPTDTQYF	TGTGCCAGCAGCTTAGGGGGACCCACAGATACGCAGTATTTT	.	TRBJ2-3	TRBV7-6	.
CASRQERGDTQYF	TGTGCCAGCAGGCAAGAACGGGGGGATACGCAGTATTTT	few	TRBJ2-3	TRBV14	.
CASSSLGGSTDTQYF	TGTGCCAGCAGTTCGCTAGGGGGGTCCACGGATACGCAGTATTTT	.	TRBJ2-3	TRBV27	.
CASSLGPGGYTEAFF	TGTGCCAGCAGTTTAGGCCCAGGGGGGTACACTGAAGCTTTCTTT	.	TRBJ1-1	TRBV27	TRBD1
CASSVDSRGPNTGELFF	TGTGCCAGCAGCGTAGACAGTCGGGGCCCGAACACCGGGGAGCTGTTTTTT	few	TRBJ2-2	TRBV9	.
CASSPQTGRTDTQYF	TGTGCCAGCAGCCCCCAGACAGGCCGCACAGATACGCAGTATTTT	.	TRBJ2-3	TRBV11-2	.
CASSELDTLNTEAFF	TGTGCCAGCAGTGAATTGGACACACTGAACACTGAAGCTTTCTTT	.	TRBJ1-1	TRBV6-1	.
CASRPTTSGDYYEQYF	TGCGCCAGCAGGCCTACGACTAGCGGGGATTACTACGAGCAGTACTTC	.	TRBJ2-7	TRBV4-1	TRBD2